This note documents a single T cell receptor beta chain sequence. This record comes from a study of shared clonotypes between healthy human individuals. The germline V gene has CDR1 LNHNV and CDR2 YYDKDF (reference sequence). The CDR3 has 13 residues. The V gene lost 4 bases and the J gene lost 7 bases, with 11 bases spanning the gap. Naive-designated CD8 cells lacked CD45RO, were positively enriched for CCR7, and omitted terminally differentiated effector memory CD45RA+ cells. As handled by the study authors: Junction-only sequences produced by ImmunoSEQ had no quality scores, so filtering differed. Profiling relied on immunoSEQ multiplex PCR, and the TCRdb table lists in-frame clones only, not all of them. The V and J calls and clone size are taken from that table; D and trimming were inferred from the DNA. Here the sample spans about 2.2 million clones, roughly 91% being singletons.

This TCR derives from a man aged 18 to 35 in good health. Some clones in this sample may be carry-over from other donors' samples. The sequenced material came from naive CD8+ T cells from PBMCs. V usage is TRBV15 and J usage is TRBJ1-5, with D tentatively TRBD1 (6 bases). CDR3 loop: CATSTGGRQPQHF. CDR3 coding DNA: TGTGCCACCAGCACTGGGGGCAGGCAGCCCCAGCATTTT.